What follows describes a single T cell receptor beta chain. Germline assignment: CDR1 GTSNPN and CDR2 SVGIG (reference sequence). The V end was cut by 3 bases, the J end by 0 bases, with 14 bases between. This CDR3 comprises 15 residues. Under the authors' procedure: Reference gene primer amplification yielded estimated nucleated cell counts. Clones were sequenced by immunoSEQ multiplex PCR, and TCRdb holds only the in-frame ones, with some missing. V, J and clone size derive from that table, while D and trimming were established from the DNA sequence. The sample contains 35,000 to 55,000 clones, roughly 90% of which appear only once. These data belong to a study of blood T cell repertoires in COVID-19. Study background: COVID-19 samples collected from the United States, Italy and Spain covered acute and convalescent phases. PBMCs, B-cell-depleted T cells, or T cells were the source of the cDNA or gDNA that made up the material.

This sequence was found in a human donor in a cohort sampled during active COVID-19. This chain links TRBV30 with TRBJ1-2; D is unresolved. The material sequenced was peripheral blood. The CDR3 region has the DNA TGTGCCTGGAGCGGGGTAATTGAGTCTAACTATGGCTACACCTTC. It yields the protein CAWSGVIESNYGYTF. The whole variable domain, filled in from reference TRBV30 and TRBJ1-2, reads SQTIHQWPATLVQPVGSPLSLECTVEGTSNPNLYWYRQAAGRGLQLLFYSVGIGQISSEVPQNLSASRPQDRQFILSSKKLLLSDSGFYLCAWSGVIESNYGYTFGSGTRLTVV.